Listed here are 27 T cell receptor beta chains from one sample, sequenced in a study of T cell changes during pregnancy in multiple sclerosis. Repertoires were generated with immunoSEQ multiplex PCR, while TCRdb's copy carries only in-frame clones and drops some. The sample yields around 96,000 clones, almost 95% seen once. The sample consisted of peripheral blood, taken in the third trimester of pregnancy. All receptors derive from a female donor with multiple sclerosis, enrolled in a pregnancy study.

The chain links TRBV29-1 to TRBJ2-7; no reliable D call. CDR1 and CDR2 from the germline V gene are SQVTM and ANQGSEA. V lost 2 bases to trimming and J lost 4 bases, with 12 bases between them. CDR3 length: 13 residues. The CDR3, as DNA: TGCAGCGTTGAAATAGAGGAGCTATACGAGCAGTACTTC. Amino acid sequence: CSVEIEELYEQYF.

The V call is TRBV7-9, the J call TRBJ2-3; maybe TRBD1 (6 bases). The CDR3 is 13 amino acids. CDR1 SEHNR and CDR2 FQNEAQ come from the germline V gene (reference sequence). The V gene lost 6 bases and the J gene lost 3 bases, with 10 bases spanning the gap. CDR3: CASRETGTDTQYF. CDR3 DNA sequence: TGTGCCAGCAGGGAAACAGGGACAGATACGCAGTATTTT.

The J gene is TRBJ2-3, the V gene TRBV18, with D unresolved. The CDR3 is 16 amino acids. V was clipped by 0 bases and J by 1 base, with 11 bases between them. CDR1 KGHSH and CDR2 LQKENI come from the germline V gene. CDR3 coding DNA: TGTGCCAGCTCACCACCTTTAGCTTCGGGCACAGATACGCAGTATTTT. Translated: CASSPPLASGTDTQYF.

This chain links TRBV11-2 with TRBJ2-5; 10 nucleotides align to TRBD2. The J segment lost 4 bases and the V segment lost 4 bases, leaving 9 bases of the junction unmatched. Germline V gene lookup returns CDR1 SGHAT and CDR2 FQNNGV. The CDR3 loop spans 16 amino acids. This CDR3 reads CASSSTSGNWRETQYF. CDR3 nucleotides: TGTGCCAGCAGCTCCACTAGCGGGAATTGGAGAGAGACCCAGTACTTC.

As regards this clone: The sample carries other DNA sequences with the same CDR3. The chain combines TRBV19 with TRBJ1-1; 9 positions match TRBD1. The germline gives CDR1 LNHDA, CDR2 SQIVND (reference sequence). Trimming took 6 bases from V and 3 from J; bases not matched to a gene: 5. This CDR3 comprises 14 residues. The CDR3 spells CASSLQGAHTEAFF. In DNA form, the CDR3 reads TGTGCCAGTAGCTTACAGGGGGCGCACACTGAAGCTTTCTTT.

This clone was found once. The CDR3 here is CASSDFRDNEQFF. For the CDR3, the DNA is TGTGCCAGCAGCGATTTCCGGGACAATGAGCAGTTCTTC. This chain links TRBV7-3 with TRBJ2-1; D unresolved. CDR1 and CDR2 from the germline V gene are SGHTA and FQGTGA. The CDR3 consists of 13 residues. Between the trimmed V and J ends, which lost 5 bases and 5 bases, there was a span of 10 bases.

The V and J genes are TRBV4-2 and TRBJ2-2; 14 bases match TRBD2. The V gene end was trimmed by 3 bases and the J gene end by 5 bases; junction bases not matched to a gene: 14. The CDR3 contains 20 residues. The germline V gene encodes CDR1 LGHNA and CDR2 YNFKEQ. CDR3 residues: CASSQDWTSGRIMGTGELFF. The CDR3 coding sequence is TGTGCCAGCAGCCAGGACTGGACTAGCGGGAGGATCATGGGGACCGGGGAGCTGTTTTTT.

The chain employs TRBV28 and TRBJ2-7, with 9 bases fitting TRBD1. CDR1 and CDR2 (germline): MDHEN, SYDVKM. The CDR3 length is 16 residues. The J segment lost 3 bases and the V segment lost 7 bases, leaving 13 bases of the junction unmatched. The DNA for the CDR3 is TGTGCCAGCACCCTCCGTGGAACAGGGGGCGACTACGAGCAGTACTTC. This gives the protein CASTLRGTGGDYEQYF.

The rearrangement uses TRBV5-6 and TRBJ2-7; possible D gene TRBD2, 6 bases. The germline CDR1 and CDR2 sequences are SGHDT and YYEEEE. Between the trimmed V and J ends, which lost 1 base and 3 bases, there was a span of 17 bases. The CDR3 loop spans 16 amino acids. CDR3 coding DNA: TGTGCCAGCAGCTTGTTGGCGCAGGGAGGCTACTACGAGCAGTACTTC. The encoded protein is CASSLLAQGGYYEQYF.

V gene TRBV7-2 combines with J gene TRBJ2-5; no definite D call. The CDR3 extends over 14 amino acids. CDR1 and CDR2 from the germline V gene are SGHTA and FQGNSA. Trimming shortened V by 0 bases and J by 4 bases, and 9 bases separated the two germline ends. The CDR3 region has the DNA TGTGCCAGCAGCTTAGCTAGCATTCGAGAGACCCAGTACTTC. This sequence encodes CASSLASIRETQYF.

The genes are TRBV7-8 and TRBJ2-3, with a possible D match to TRBD1 (5 bases). The CDR3 is 13 amino acids. Germline V gene lookup returns CDR1 SGHVS and CDR2 FQNEAQ. The V end was cut by 1 base, the J end by 5 bases, with 7 bases between. CDR3 region: CASSLDRQDTQYF. For the CDR3, the DNA is TGTGCCAGCAGCTTAGACAGGCAAGATACGCAGTATTTT.

V is TRBV6-1 and J is TRBJ2-1; 11 positions agree with TRBD2. With 0 bases clipped from V and 5 bases from J, the junction kept 3 bases outside the gene matches. CDR3 size: 16 residues. Germline V CDR1 and CDR2: MNHNS, SASEGT. The CDR3 nucleotides read TGTGCCAGCAGTGAAGCCCTAGCGGGAGGAGACAATGAGCAGTTCTTC. Translating gives CASSEALAGGDNEQFF.

The rearrangement uses TRBV5-4 and TRBJ1-1; TRBD1 is a possible D gene (5 bases). Trimming left V 6 bases short and J 2 bases short, with 14 bases between. Per the germline V gene, CDR1 is SGHNT and CDR2 is YYREEE (reference sequence). The CDR3 extends over 14 amino acids. CDR3 amino acids: CASTGGVYNTEAFF. Here the CDR3 DNA reads TGTGCCAGCACCGGGGGGGTGTACAACACTGAAGCTTTCTTT.

The rearrangement links TRBV9 to TRBJ1-2; D may be TRBD1 (5 bases). Trimming shortened V by 0 bases and J by 3 bases, and 9 bases separated the two germline ends. This CDR3 is 14 amino acids long. Germline V gene data show CDR1 as SGDLS and CDR2 as YYNGEE. CDR3 sequence reads: CASSVEGRDYGYTF. For the CDR3, the DNA is TGTGCCAGCAGCGTAGAGGGGCGTGACTATGGCTACACCTTC.

A note on this clone: Germline and junction disagree at one end, which may indicate a read error. The chain uses TRBV29-1 and TRBJ2-1; maybe TRBD2 (5 bases). Germline CDR1 is SQVTM and CDR2 is ANQGSEA. This CDR3 comprises 14 residues. Written as DNA, the CDR3 is TGCAGCGTGATGGAGGTATCCGGATACACTGAGCAGTTCTTC. Translated, it gives CSVMEVSGYTEQFF.

The chain is built from TRBV7-8 and TRBJ2-5, with TRBD1 matching over 8 bases. The V segment lost 2 bases and the J segment 1 base; nucleotides outside the gene matches: 3. The CDR3 is made up of 15 amino acids. Per the germline V gene, CDR1 is SGHVS and CDR2 is FQNEAQ. CDR3 region: CASSLRDRSQETQYF. In DNA, the CDR3 is TGTGCCAGCAGCTTAAGGGACAGGAGCCAAGAGACCCAGTACTTC.

The chain recombines TRBV9 with TRBJ2-2, with D maybe TRBD2 (5 bases). CDR3 length equals 18 residues. Trimming cost V 0 bases and J 7 bases, with 22 bases left between them. Germline values: CDR1 SGDLS, CDR2 YYNGEE. The CDR3 loop is CASSVAPPGFSGSGELFF. The CDR3 bases are TGTGCCAGCAGCGTAGCCCCCCCGGGGTTCAGCGGAAGCGGGGAGCTGTTTTTT.

V gene TRBV7-9 combines with J gene TRBJ1-4; 9 nucleotides match TRBD1. CDR1 is SEHNR, CDR2 FQNEAQ, per germline (reference sequence). The junction had 6 bases not matched to a gene; V was cut back by 3 bases and J by 1 base. This CDR3 has 17 residues. CDR3 sequence: CASSFPTGGGTNEKLFF. CDR3 nucleotide sequence: TGTGCCAGCAGCTTTCCGACAGGGGGAGGAACTAATGAAAAACTGTTTTTT. The full variable domain, with the rest looked up from reference TRBV7-9 and TRBJ1-4, is DTGVSQNPRHKITKRGQNVTFRCDPISEHNRLYWYRQTLGQGPEFLTYFQNEAQLEKSRLLSDRFSAERPKGSFSTLEIQRTEQGDSAMYLCASSFPTGGGTNEKLFFGSGTQLSVL.

This clone was found once. The DNA of the CDR3 is TGTGCCAGTAGTATATGGGCGGGAGGTAGTACCGGGGAGCTGTTTTTT. The encoded protein is CASSIWAGGSTGELFF. The V gene is TRBV19, the J gene TRBJ2-2, with TRBD2 matching 8 bases. V lost 2 bases to trimming and J lost 5 bases; unmatched junction nucleotides: 7. CDR1 is LNHDA and CDR2 is SQIVND in the germline V gene (reference sequence). CDR3 length: 16 amino acids. Complete variable domain (other parts from reference TRBV19 and TRBJ2-2): DGGITQSPKYLFRKEGQNVTLSCEQNLNHDAMYWYRQDPGQGLRLIYYSQIVNDFQKGDIAEGYSVSREKKESFPLTVTSAQKNPTAFYLCASSIWAGGSTGELFFGEGSRLTVL.

The chain employs TRBV7-2 and TRBJ2-3, with TRBD1 matching 8 bases. The germline gives CDR1 SGHTA, CDR2 FQGNSA. The CDR3 covers 15 residues. Germline trimming cut 5 bases from V and 2 bases from J; bases unmatched to any gene: 6. The CDR3 reads CASSPRGLDTDTQYF. DNA for the CDR3: TGTGCCAGCAGCCCCAGGGGGCTTGACACAGATACGCAGTATTTT.

The rearrangement uses TRBV7-3 and TRBJ2-3; 8 positions match TRBD2. V trimming: 3 bases; J trimming: 0 bases; junction bases outside the gene matches: 5. The CDR3 is made up of 16 amino acids. Germline-derived CDR1 and CDR2 are SGHTA and FQGTGA. In DNA, the CDR3 is TGTGCCAGCAGCTTCGCTAGCGGGCCTAGCACAGATACGCAGTATTTT. Translated, it gives CASSFASGPSTDTQYF.

This chain connects TRBV4-2 to TRBJ2-2; tentatively, D is TRBD1 (6 bases). With 4 bases removed from V and 2 bases from J, the gap between germline ends came to 14 bases. The CDR3 consists of 16 residues. CDR1 and CDR2 (germline): LGHNA, YNFKEQ. In nucleotides, the CDR3 is TGTGCCAGCAGCCCTCGGGAACAGGGTAACACCGGGGAGCTGTTTTTT. It codes for CASSPREQGNTGELFF.

The rearrangement uses TRBV6-5 and TRBJ2-7; 11 nucleotides line up with TRBD1. After removal of 5 bases from V and 4 bases from J, the junction contained 7 bases not matched to a gene. Germline V gene lookup returns CDR1 MNHEY and CDR2 SVGAGI. The CDR3 spans 15 residues. DNA for the CDR3: TGTGCCAGCAGTCCGGACAGGGGGCGAGGTTACGAGCAGTACTTC. Protein product: CASSPDRGRGYEQYF.

Concerning this clone itself: Other DNA sequences of this sample code for an identical CDR3. V and J are TRBV5-4 and TRBJ2-3; D gene unclear. In germline, CDR1 is SGHNT, CDR2 YYREEE (reference sequence). Trimming cost V 3 bases and J 2 bases, with 4 bases left between them. This CDR3 has 12 residues. CDR3: CASSSSTDTQYF. CDR3 DNA sequence: TGTGCCAGCAGCTCGTCCACAGATACGCAGTATTTT.

This chain uses TRBV5-1 with TRBJ2-1, with TRBD1 matching 7 bases. Per germline, CDR1 SGHRS and CDR2 YFSETQ. The CDR3 length is 15 residues. V shed 0 bases, J shed 2 bases, and the junction held 2 bases outside the gene matches. CDR3: CASSLGQGPYNEQFF. CDR3 nucleotides: TGCGCCAGCAGCTTGGGACAGGGACCCTACAATGAGCAGTTCTTC.

The chain has TRBV9 and TRBJ2-1; D remains unclear. Germline CDR1 is SGDLS and CDR2 is YYNGEE. The germline V and J ends were trimmed by 4 bases and 9 bases, with 8 bases remaining between them. This CDR3 comprises 11 residues. DNA of the CDR3: TGTGCCAGCAGCACGACTCGTGAGCAGTTCTTC. Translating it yields CASSTTREQFF.

The chain couples TRBV29-1 to TRBJ2-1; 9 bases fit TRBD1. This CDR3 has 17 residues. CDR1 is SQVTM, CDR2 ANQGSEA, per germline. After removal of 3 bases from V and 7 bases from J, the junction contained 16 bases not matched to a gene. CDR3 sequence (DNA): TGCAGCGTTGATAGTAAATACAGGGGGCCTAAGGTGAATGAGCAGTTCTTC. Its translation: CSVDSKYRGPKVNEQFF.